This is a list of T cell receptor beta chains from one sample in a study of blood T cell repertoires in COVID-19. Sequencing used immunoSEQ multiplex PCR; TCRdb keeps in-frame clones, though not all of them. The table has about 150,000 clones, about 88% seen once. The sequenced sample consisted of peripheral blood. The receptor set was obtained from a woman in her seventies with acute or convalescent COVID-19. Each CDR3 is given with its conserved first and last residue. Each record gives: V gene, J gene, D gene, clone size, CDR3 DNA, CDR3 protein. The D gene is left open where the match is weak. Clone size, where shown, is once, few, many, or a class for clones that have expanded.

V: TRBV12-3/TRBV12-4; J: TRBJ1-2; D: TRBD1; size: -; DNA: TGTGCCAGCAGTCGTTGGACAGGGAAAGGCTACACCTTC; CDR3: CASSRWTGKGYTF
V: TRBV6-5; J: TRBJ2-2; D: -; size: -; DNA: TGTGCCAGCAGTTACTCTAGGGGGATAGGCACCGGGGAGCTGTTTTTT; CDR3: CASSYSRGIGTGELFF
V: TRBV2; J: TRBJ2-3; D: -; size: -; DNA: TGTGCCAGCAGGCTTGGCCAGGTCAGCACAGATACGCAGTATTTT; CDR3: CASRLGQVSTDTQYF
V: TRBV29-1; J: TRBJ1-1; D: TRBD1; size: -; DNA: TGCAGCGTTGAAGAGCAGGGGGGCACTGAAGCTTTCTTT; CDR3: CSVEEQGGTEAFF
V: TRBV12-3/TRBV12-4; J: TRBJ1-2; D: -; size: -; DNA: TGTGCCAGCAGTAGGAGTTCTAACTATGGCTACACCTTC; CDR3: CASSRSSNYGYTF
V: TRBV5-1; J: TRBJ2-5; D: -; size: -; DNA: TGCGCCAGCAGAAAACAGGGATCGGTGTACCAAGAGACCCAGTACTTC; CDR3: CASRKQGSVYQETQYF
V: TRBV7-9; J: TRBJ1-6; D: TRBD1; size: -; DNA: TGTGCCAGCAGCTTAGACGTGGACAGGGGGCGACTACGCTCACCCCTCCACTTT; CDR3: CASSLDVDRGRLRSPLHF
V: TRBV6-5; J: TRBJ1-1; D: -; size: -; DNA: TGTGCCAGCAGTTACGTTGGACAGATCATGAACACTGAAGCTTTCTTT; CDR3: CASSYVGQIMNTEAFF
V: TRBV28; J: TRBJ1-5; D: -; size: -; DNA: TGTGCCAGCAGTTCATACATGGCCCAGCATTTT; CDR3: CASSSYMAQHF
V: TRBV4-3; J: TRBJ2-3; D: TRBD2; size: once; DNA: TGCGCCAGCAGCCAAGATCTAGGGACTAGCGGAGTTACAGATACGCAGTATTTT; CDR3: CASSQDLGTSGVTDTQYF
V: TRBV28; J: TRBJ1-5; D: -; size: -; DNA: TGTGCCAGCAGCGATTTAAGAGGGCCCCAGCATTTT; CDR3: CASSDLRGPQHF
V: TRBV3-1/TRBV3-2; J: TRBJ1-1; D: -; size: few; DNA: TGTGCCAGCAGCCAAGGCGGGAGACTTTTGAACACTGAAGCTTTCTTT; CDR3: CASSQGGRLLNTEAFF
V: TRBV5-1; J: TRBJ2-2; D: -; size: -; DNA: TGCGCCAGCAGCACGGACACGTCGAACACCGGGGAGCTGTTTTTT; CDR3: CASSTDTSNTGELFF
V: TRBV18; J: TRBJ2-1; D: -; size: -; DNA: TGTGCCAGCTCACCACCCACATACAATGAGCAGTTCTTC; CDR3: CASSPPTYNEQFF
V: TRBV2; J: TRBJ1-4; D: -; size: -; DNA: TGTGCCAGCAGGCCAACATACGCAACTAATGAAAAACTGTTTTTT; CDR3: CASRPTYATNEKLFF
V: TRBV11-3; J: TRBJ2-1; D: TRBD2; size: -; DNA: TGTGCCAGCAGCTTCGGGGGGGGCCCCAGCTCCTACAATGAGCAGTTCTTC; CDR3: CASSFGGGPSSYNEQFF
V: TRBV5-1; J: TRBJ1-5; D: TRBD1; size: once; DNA: TGCGCCAGCAGCTTACAGGGGGGCAATCAGCCCCAGCATTTT; CDR3: CASSLQGGNQPQHF
V: TRBV30; J: TRBJ2-2; D: TRBD1; size: -; DNA: TGTGCCAGGGGACAGGGCTTATCCGGGGAGCTGTTTTTT; CDR3: CARGQGLSGELFF
V: TRBV13; J: TRBJ1-2; D: -; size: -; DNA: TGTGCCAGCAGCTTGGCCGGGACACGTACTAACTATGGCTACACCTTC; CDR3: CASSLAGTRTNYGYTF
V: TRBV11-3; J: TRBJ2-3; D: -; size: -; DNA: TGTGCCAGCAGCTTAGAGGGGGGGCGCGCAGATACGCAGTATTTT; CDR3: CASSLEGGRADTQYF
V: TRBV30; J: TRBJ2-1; D: TRBD2; size: -; DNA: TGTGCCTGGAGTGTACTGCGGGGGGGCTGGGTGGATGAGCAGTTCTTC; CDR3: CAWSVLRGGWVDEQFF
V: TRBV6-1; J: TRBJ2-7; D: -; size: -; DNA: TGTGCCAGCAGAAGCCCGTCCCTGATCTACGAGCAGTACTTC; CDR3: CASRSPSLIYEQYF
V: TRBV27; J: TRBJ1-3; D: TRBD1; size: few; DNA: TGTGCCAGCAGGCCGCAGACAGGGCTTGGAAACACCATATATTTT; CDR3: CASRPQTGLGNTIYF
V: TRBV4-3; J: TRBJ1-5; D: -; size: -; DNA: TGCGCCAGCAGCCAAGATCTTCAACAGGGTGCGCCCCAGCATTTT; CDR3: CASSQDLQQGAPQHF
V: TRBV11-2; J: TRBJ1-1; D: TRBD1; size: once; DNA: TGTGCCAGCAGCTTTCAGGGGGCCGGGGCTTTCTTT; CDR3: CASSFQGAGAFF
V: TRBV19; J: TRBJ2-7; D: TRBD1; size: -; DNA: TGTGCCAGCTCACGGACAGGGGACCACGAGCAGTACTTC; CDR3: CASSRTGDHEQYF
V: TRBV2; J: TRBJ2-2; D: -; size: once; DNA: TGTGCCAGCAGCCGCCCCCCGACAGGTTCGAACACCGGGGAGCTGTTTTTT; CDR3: CASSRPPTGSNTGELFF
V: TRBV6-5; J: TRBJ2-3; D: TRBD2; size: -; DNA: TGTGCCAGCAGTCATACGGGGGGGTCCACAGATACGCAGTATTTT; CDR3: CASSHTGGSTDTQYF
V: TRBV18; J: TRBJ1-2; D: TRBD1; size: once; DNA: TGTGCCAGCTCACTCGTAGCGGACAGGCCGGTTCTTAATGGCTACACCTTC; CDR3: CASSLVADRPVLNGYTF
V: TRBV5-6; J: TRBJ1-4; D: TRBD1; size: once; DNA: TGTGCCAGCAGCAGGGACAGGGGTCGTGAAAAACTGTTTTTT; CDR3: CASSRDRGREKLFF
V: TRBV27; J: TRBJ2-1; D: TRBD2; size: -; DNA: TGTGCCAGCAGTGGGACTAGCGGGGGGGCCCGGGAGCAGTTCTTC; CDR3: CASSGTSGGAREQFF
V: TRBV6-6; J: TRBJ1-5; D: -; size: -; DNA: TGTGCCAGCATCGACAGGTTAAATCAGCCCCAGCATTTT; CDR3: CASIDRLNQPQHF
V: TRBV10-1; J: TRBJ1-5; D: -; size: -; DNA: TGCGCCAGCGTATTCCCCACCGAAGGCGAGGCCCAGCATTTT; CDR3: CASVFPTEGEAQHF
V: TRBV19; J: TRBJ1-2; D: TRBD1; size: -; DNA: TGTGCCAGTAGTTCCGGGACAGGGGGCAGCTATGGCTACACCTTC; CDR3: CASSSGTGGSYGYTF
V: TRBV29-1; J: TRBJ2-5; D: -; size: -; DNA: TGCAGCGTTAAGGGAGGACAAGAGACCCAGTACTTC; CDR3: CSVKGGQETQYF
V: TRBV11-2; J: TRBJ1-4; D: -; size: -; DNA: TGTGCCAGCAGCTTAGGGGGGCTGGAAAAACTGTTTTTT; CDR3: CASSLGGLEKLFF
V: TRBV6-1; J: TRBJ1-4; D: -; size: many; DNA: TGTGCCAGCAGTGCCGGACAGCTTCGCGTAACTAATGAAAAACTGTTTTTT; CDR3: CASSAGQLRVTNEKLFF